The sequence of this TCR beta chain was determined in a study of cytomegalovirus exposure and HLA in healthy donors. Per the germline V gene, CDR1 is WSHSY and CDR2 is SAAADI. V lost 0 bases and J lost 7, with 10 bases in between. This CDR3 contains 13 residues. PCR was performed using 60 Vbeta and 13 Jbeta primers. Only in-frame clones appear in the TCRdb table, and some are missing; sequencing was by immunoSEQ multiplex PCR. There are some 150,000 clones in the sample; around 80% occur only once, and 0.77% lies in the top ten. The J gene is TRBJ2-7, the V gene TRBV10-2, with D possibly matching TRBD2 (5 bases). This clonotype was sampled from a woman aged 18-29 years in good health and CMV-seronegative. Sequenced input: PBMCs. DNA of the CDR3: TGCGCCAGCAGTGAGTCAGGCTGGGAGGAGCAGTACTTC. Translating gives CASSESGWEEQYF.